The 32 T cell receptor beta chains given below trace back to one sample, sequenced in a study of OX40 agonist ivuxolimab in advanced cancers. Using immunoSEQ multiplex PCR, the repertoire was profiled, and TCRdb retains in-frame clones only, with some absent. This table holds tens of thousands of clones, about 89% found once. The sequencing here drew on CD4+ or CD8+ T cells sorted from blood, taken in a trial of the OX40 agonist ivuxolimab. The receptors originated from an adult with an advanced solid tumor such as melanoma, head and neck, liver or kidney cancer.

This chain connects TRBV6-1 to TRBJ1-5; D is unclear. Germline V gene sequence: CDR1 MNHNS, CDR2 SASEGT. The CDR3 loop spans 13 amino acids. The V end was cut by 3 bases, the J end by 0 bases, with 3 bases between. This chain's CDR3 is CASSDRSNQPQHF. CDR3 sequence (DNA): TGTGCCAGCAGTGATCGTAGCAATCAGCCCCAGCATTTT.

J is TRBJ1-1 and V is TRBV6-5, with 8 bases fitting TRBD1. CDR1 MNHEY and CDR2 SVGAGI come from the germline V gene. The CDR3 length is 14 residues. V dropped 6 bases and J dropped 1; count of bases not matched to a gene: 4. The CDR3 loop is CASSQDRENTEAFF. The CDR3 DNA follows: TGTGCCAGCAGCCAGGACAGGGAGAACACTGAAGCTTTCTTT.

The CDR3 sequence: CASSALGSNQPQHF. The CDR3 DNA sequence: TGTGCCAGCAGCGCACTCGGAAGCAATCAGCCCCAGCATTTT. This rearrangement joins TRBV7-2 to TRBJ1-5; D unresolved. The V and J ends lost 5 bases and 1 base respectively, with 9 bases between them. Germline V gene lookup returns CDR1 SGHTA and CDR2 FQGNSA. The CDR3 loop spans 14 amino acids.

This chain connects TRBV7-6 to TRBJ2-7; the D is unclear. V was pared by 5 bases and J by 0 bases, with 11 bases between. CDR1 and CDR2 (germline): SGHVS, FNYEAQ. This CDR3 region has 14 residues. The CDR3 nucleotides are TGTGCCAGCAGCCCTTTATCCCTCTCCTACGAGCAGTACTTC. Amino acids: CASSPLSLSYEQYF.

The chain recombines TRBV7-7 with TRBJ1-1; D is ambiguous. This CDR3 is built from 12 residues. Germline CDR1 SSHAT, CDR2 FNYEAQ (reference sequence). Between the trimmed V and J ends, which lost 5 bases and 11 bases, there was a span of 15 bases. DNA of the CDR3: TGTGCCAGCAGCGGGTTATTGCTCGAGGCTTTCTTT. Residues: CASSGLLLEAFF.

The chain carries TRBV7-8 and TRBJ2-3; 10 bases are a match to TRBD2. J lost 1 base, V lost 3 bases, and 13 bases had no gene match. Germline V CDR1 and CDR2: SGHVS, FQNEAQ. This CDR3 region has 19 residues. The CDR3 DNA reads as TGTGCCAGCAGCTTTCCTAGGAGCGGGAGGGACGCCGGCACAGATACGCAGTATTTT. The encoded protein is CASSFPRSGRDAGTDTQYF.

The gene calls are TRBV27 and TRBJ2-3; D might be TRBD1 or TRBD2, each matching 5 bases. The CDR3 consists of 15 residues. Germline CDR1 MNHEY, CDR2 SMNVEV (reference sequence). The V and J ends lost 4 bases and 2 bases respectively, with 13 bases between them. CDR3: CASSSPGRNTDTQYF. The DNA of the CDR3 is TGTGCCAGCAGTTCTCCGGGGCGCAACACAGATACGCAGTATTTT.

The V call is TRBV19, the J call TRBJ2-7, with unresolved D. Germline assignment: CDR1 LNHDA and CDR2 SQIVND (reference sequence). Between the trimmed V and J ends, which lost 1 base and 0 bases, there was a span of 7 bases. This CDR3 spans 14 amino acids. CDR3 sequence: CASSIASPSYEQYF. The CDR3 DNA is TGTGCCAGTAGTATAGCTTCACCCTCCTACGAGCAGTACTTC.

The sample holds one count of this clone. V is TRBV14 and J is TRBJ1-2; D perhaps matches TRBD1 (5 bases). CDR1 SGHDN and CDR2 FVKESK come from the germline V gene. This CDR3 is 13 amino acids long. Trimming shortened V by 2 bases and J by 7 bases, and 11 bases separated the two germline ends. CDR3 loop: CASSQQGRGGYTF. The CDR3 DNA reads TGTGCCAGCAGCCAACAGGGTCGGGGTGGCTACACCTTC.

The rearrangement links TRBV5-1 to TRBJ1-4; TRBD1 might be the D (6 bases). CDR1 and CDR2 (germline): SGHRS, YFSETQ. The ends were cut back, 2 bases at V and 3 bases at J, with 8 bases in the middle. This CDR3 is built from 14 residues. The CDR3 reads CASSFRQANEKLFF. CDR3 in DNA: TGCGCCAGCAGCTTCCGACAGGCTAATGAAAAACTGTTTTTT. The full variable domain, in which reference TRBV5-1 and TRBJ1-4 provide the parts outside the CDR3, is KAGVTQTPRYLIKTRGQQVTLSCSPISGHRSVSWYQQTPGQGLQFLFEYFSETQRNKGNFPGRFSGRQFSNSRSEMNVSTLELGDSALYLCASSFRQANEKLFFGSGTQLSVL.

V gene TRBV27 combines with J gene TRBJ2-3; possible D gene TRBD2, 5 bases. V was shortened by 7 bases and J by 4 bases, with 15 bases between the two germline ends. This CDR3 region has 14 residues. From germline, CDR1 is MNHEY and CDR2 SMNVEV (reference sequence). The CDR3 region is CASKLASGSDTQYF. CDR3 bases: TGTGCCAGCAAACTCGCGTCGGGATCAGATACGCAGTATTTT.

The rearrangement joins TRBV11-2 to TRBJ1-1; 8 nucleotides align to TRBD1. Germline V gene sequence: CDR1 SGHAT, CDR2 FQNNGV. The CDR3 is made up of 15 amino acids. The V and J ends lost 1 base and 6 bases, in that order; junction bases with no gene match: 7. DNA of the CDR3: TGTGCCAGCAGCTTAGGTTTCAGGGGGCCGCCTGAAGCTTTCTTT. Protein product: CASSLGFRGPPEAFF.

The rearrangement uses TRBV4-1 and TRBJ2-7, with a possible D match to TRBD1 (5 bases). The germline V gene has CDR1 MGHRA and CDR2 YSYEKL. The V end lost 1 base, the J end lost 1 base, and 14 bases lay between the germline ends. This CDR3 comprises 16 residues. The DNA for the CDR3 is TGCGCCAGCAGCCAAGGGCTGATCCCAGGGTCCTACGAGCAGTACTTC. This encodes CASSQGLIPGSYEQYF.

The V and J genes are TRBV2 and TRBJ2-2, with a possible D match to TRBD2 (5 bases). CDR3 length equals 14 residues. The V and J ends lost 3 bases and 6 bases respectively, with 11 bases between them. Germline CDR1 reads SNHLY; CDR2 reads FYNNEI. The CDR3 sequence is CASSELAWAGELFF. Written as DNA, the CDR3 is TGTGCCAGCAGTGAGTTAGCGTGGGCCGGGGAGCTGTTTTTT.

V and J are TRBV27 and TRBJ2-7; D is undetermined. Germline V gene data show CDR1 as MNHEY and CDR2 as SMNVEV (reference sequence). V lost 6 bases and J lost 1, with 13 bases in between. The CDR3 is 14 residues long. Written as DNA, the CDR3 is TGTGCCAGCAGGGGTTTAGAAGCGTCCTACGAGCAGTACTTC. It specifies CASRGLEASYEQYF.

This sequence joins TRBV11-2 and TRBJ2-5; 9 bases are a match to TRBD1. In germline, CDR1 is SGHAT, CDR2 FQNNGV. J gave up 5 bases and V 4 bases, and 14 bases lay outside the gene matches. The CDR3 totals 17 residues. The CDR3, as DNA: TGTGCCAGCAGCTCCTCGGTAACAGGGGGCGGGCAGGAGACCCAGTACTTC. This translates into CASSSSVTGGGQETQYF. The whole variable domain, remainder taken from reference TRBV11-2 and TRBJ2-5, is EAGVAQSPRYKIIEKRQSVAFWCNPISGHATLYWYQQILGQGPKLLIQFQNNGVVDDSQLPKDRFSAERLKGVDSTLKIQPAKLEDSAVYLCASSSSVTGGGQETQYFGPGTRLLVL.

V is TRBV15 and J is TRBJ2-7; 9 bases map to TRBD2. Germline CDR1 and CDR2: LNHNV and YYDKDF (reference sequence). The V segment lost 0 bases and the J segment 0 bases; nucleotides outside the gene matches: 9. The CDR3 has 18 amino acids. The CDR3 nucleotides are TGTGCCACCAGCAGAGATCTGGGCGGGAGGGGTACCTCCTACGAGCAGTACTTC. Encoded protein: CATSRDLGGRGTSYEQYF.

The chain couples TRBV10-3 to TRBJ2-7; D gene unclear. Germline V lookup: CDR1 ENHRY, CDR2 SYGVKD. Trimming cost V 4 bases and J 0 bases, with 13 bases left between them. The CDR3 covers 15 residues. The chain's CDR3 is CAISAATSLSYEQYF. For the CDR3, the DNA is TGTGCCATCAGTGCGGCCACCTCCCTCTCCTACGAGCAGTACTTC.

CDR3 nucleotides: TGTGCCAGCAGCCCATCGAACGGGGGGGCCGTGAAGACCCAGTACTTC. Translation gives CASSPSNGGAVKTQYF. The J gene is TRBJ2-5, the V gene TRBV9; 8 bases line up with TRBD2. This CDR3 is built from 16 residues. Per germline, CDR1 SGDLS and CDR2 YYNGEE. Germline trimming cut 4 bases from V and 6 bases from J; bases unmatched to any gene: 14.

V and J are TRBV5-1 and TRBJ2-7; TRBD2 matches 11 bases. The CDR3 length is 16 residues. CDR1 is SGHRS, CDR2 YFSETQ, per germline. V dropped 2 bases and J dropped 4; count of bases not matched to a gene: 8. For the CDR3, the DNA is TGCGCCAGCAGCTTAACAACTAGCGGGAGTGGTTACGAGCAGTACTTC. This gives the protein CASSLTTSGSGYEQYF.

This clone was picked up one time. CDR3 DNA sequence: TGTGCCAGCAGTCCTGCCTCCTACGAGCAGTACTTC. Amino acid sequence: CASSPASYEQYF. The chain uses TRBV28 and TRBJ2-7; D gene unclear. The V end was cut by 5 bases, the J end by 0 bases, with 5 bases between. CDR3 length equals 12 residues. Germline loops: CDR1 MDHEN, CDR2 SYDVKM.

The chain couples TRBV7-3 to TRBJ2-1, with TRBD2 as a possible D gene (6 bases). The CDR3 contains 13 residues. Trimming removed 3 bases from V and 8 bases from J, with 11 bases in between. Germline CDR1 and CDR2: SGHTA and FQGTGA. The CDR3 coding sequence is TGTGCCAGCAGCTTTTGGAGGGGAGATGAGCAGTTCTTC. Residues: CASSFWRGDEQFF. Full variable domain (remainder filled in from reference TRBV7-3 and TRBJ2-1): GAGVSQTPSNKVTEKGKYVELRCDPISGHTALYWYRQSLGQGPEFLIYFQGTGAADDSGLPNDRFFAVRPEGSVSTLKIQRTERGDSAVYLCASSFWRGDEQFFGPGTRLTVL.

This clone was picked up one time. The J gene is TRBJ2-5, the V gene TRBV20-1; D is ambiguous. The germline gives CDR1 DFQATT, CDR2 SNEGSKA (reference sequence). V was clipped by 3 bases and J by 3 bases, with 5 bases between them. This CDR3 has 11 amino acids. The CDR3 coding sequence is TGCAGTGCTAGCGAGGAAGAGACCCAGTACTTC. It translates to CSASEEETQYF.

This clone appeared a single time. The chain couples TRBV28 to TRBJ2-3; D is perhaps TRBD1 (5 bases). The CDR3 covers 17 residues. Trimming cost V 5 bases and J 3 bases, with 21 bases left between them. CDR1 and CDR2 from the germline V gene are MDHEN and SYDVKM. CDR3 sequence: CASSPPQGADGTDTQYF. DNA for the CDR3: TGTGCCAGCAGTCCCCCCCAAGGGGCGGATGGAACAGATACGCAGTATTTT. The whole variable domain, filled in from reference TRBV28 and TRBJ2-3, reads DVKVTQSSRYLVKRTGEKVFLECVQDMDHENMFWYRQDPGLGLRLIYFSYDVKMKEKGDIPEGYSVSREKKERFSLILESASTNQTSMYLCASSPPQGADGTDTQYFGPGTRLTVL.

This chain's CDR3 is CASSRGQDEKLFF. CDR3 nucleotide sequence: TGTGCCAGCAGTCGGGGGCAGGATGAAAAACTGTTTTTT. The genes are TRBV7-8 and TRBJ1-4; D may be TRBD1 (6 bases). Between the trimmed V and J ends, which lost 6 bases and 6 bases, there was a span of 11 bases. CDR3 length: 13 amino acids. CDR1 is SGHVS and CDR2 is FQNEAQ in the germline V gene.

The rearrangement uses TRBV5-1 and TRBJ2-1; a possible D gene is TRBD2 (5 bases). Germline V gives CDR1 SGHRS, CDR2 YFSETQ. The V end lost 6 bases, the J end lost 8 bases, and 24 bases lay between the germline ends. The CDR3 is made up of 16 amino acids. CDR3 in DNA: TGCGCCAGCAACCCTTTCGGTGGAGAGGGTCGGGATGAGCAGTTCTTC. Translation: CASNPFGGEGRDEQFF.

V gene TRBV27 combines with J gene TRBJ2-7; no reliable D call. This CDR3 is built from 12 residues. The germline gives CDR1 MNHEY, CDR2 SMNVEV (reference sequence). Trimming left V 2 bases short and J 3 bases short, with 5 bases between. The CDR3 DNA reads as TGTGCCAGCAGTTTACAGAACTACGAGCAGTACTTC. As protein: CASSLQNYEQYF.

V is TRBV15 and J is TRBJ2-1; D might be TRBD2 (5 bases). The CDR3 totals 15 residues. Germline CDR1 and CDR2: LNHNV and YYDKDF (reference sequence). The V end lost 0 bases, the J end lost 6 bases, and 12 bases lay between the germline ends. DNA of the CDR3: TGTGCCACCAGCAGAGATAGGGCGGGCATCAATGAGCAGTTCTTC. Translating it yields CATSRDRAGINEQFF.

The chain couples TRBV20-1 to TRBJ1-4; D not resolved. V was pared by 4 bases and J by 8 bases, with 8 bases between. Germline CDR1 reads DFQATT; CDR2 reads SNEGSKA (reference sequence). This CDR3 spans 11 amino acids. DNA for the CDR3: TGCAGTGCTATAGCCTTCGAAAAACTGTTTTTT. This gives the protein CSAIAFEKLFF.

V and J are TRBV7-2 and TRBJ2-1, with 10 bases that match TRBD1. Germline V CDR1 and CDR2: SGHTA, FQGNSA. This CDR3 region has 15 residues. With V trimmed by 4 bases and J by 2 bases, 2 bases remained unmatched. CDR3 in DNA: TGTGCCAGCAGCTCGACAGGGGGCACCTACAATGAGCAGTTCTTC. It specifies CASSSTGGTYNEQFF.

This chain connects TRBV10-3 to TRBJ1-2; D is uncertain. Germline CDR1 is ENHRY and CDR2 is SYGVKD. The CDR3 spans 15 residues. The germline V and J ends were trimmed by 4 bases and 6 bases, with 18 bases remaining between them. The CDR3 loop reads CAISGTPTGANGYTF. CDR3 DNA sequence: TGTGCCATCAGTGGCACCCCGACGGGTGCTAATGGCTACACCTTC.

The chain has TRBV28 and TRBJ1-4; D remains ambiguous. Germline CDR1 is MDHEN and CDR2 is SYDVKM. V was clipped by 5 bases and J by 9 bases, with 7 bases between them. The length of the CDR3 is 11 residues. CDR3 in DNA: TGTGCCAGCAGTCAGAGGAAAAAACTGTTTTTT. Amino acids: CASSQRKKLFF. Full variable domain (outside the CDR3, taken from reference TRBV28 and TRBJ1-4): DVKVTQSSRYLVKRTGEKVFLECVQDMDHENMFWYRQDPGLGLRLIYFSYDVKMKEKGDIPEGYSVSREKKERFSLILESASTNQTSMYLCASSQRKKLFFGSGTQLSVL.